The rows below give T cell receptor beta chains drawn from one sample of a study of shared clonotypes between healthy human individuals. Produced via immunoSEQ multiplex PCR; TCRdb's table is partial and in-frame only. The table records about 2,200,000 clones, roughly 91% of them present only once. Sequenced: naive CD8+ T cells from PBMCs. Source of these receptors: a man between 18 and 29 years old in good health. Some clones in this sample may be carry-over from other donors' samples. Both conserved end residues are part of each CDR3. Each record gives: D gene, clone size, J gene, V gene, CDR3 DNA, CDR3 protein. The D gene is left open where the match is weak. Clone size is given for some rows only: seen once, a few or many times, or a class if the clone is expanded.

D: TRBD1; size: -; J: TRBJ1-2; V: TRBV6-1; DNA: TGTGCCAGCAGTGAATGGTCAGGGGGGTATGGCTACACCTTC; CDR3: CASSEWSGGYGYTF
D: TRBD1; size: -; J: TRBJ2-2; V: TRBV19; DNA: TGTGCCAGTAGGCAGGGGGAGAACACCGGGGAGCTGTTTTTT; CDR3: CASRQGENTGELFF
D: -; size: -; J: TRBJ1-1; V: TRBV10-3; DNA: TGTGCCATCAGTGAGTCCCCGCTGAACACTGAAGCTTTCTTT; CDR3: CAISESPLNTEAFF
D: -; size: -; J: TRBJ2-7; V: TRBV27; DNA: TGTGCCAGCAGTTGGGGAACTAGTACCTACGAGCAGTACTTC; CDR3: CASSWGTSTYEQYF
D: TRBD2; size: -; J: TRBJ2-1; V: TRBV4-3; DNA: TGCGCCAGCAGCCAAGATCAATCGGCTAGCGGGAGTGCTGAGCAGTTCTTC; CDR3: CASSQDQSASGSAEQFF
D: -; size: -; J: TRBJ2-3; V: TRBV10-3; DNA: TGTGCCATCAGTGAGGGTAGAGTAGGCACAGATACGCAGTATTTT; CDR3: CAISEGRVGTDTQYF
D: -; size: -; J: TRBJ2-2; V: TRBV5-4; DNA: TGTGCCAGCACCACACGGACAGAGAACACCGGGGAGCTGTTTTTT; CDR3: CASTTRTENTGELFF
D: -; size: -; J: TRBJ1-5; V: TRBV19; DNA: TGTGCCAGTAGCAGAGGGAATCAGCCCCAGCATTTT; CDR3: CASSRGNQPQHF
D: -; size: -; J: TRBJ1-4; V: TRBV6-1; DNA: TGTGCCAGCAGTGAACTGGGACTCGCTAATGAAAAACTGTTTTTT; CDR3: CASSELGLANEKLFF
D: TRBD1; size: -; J: TRBJ2-1; V: TRBV10-3; DNA: TGTGCCATCAGTGAGTCGGGACAGGGGGCCTACAATGAGCAGTTCTTC; CDR3: CAISESGQGAYNEQFF
D: TRBD1; size: once; J: TRBJ1-2; V: TRBV4-3; DNA: TGCGCCAGCAGCCAAGATCCTGCAGGGGGCAGTAGCGGCTACACCTTC; CDR3: CASSQDPAGGSSGYTF
D: TRBD1; size: -; J: TRBJ1-1; V: TRBV5-1; DNA: TGCGCCAGCAGCTTGGGACAGGGGGCCGTTGAAGCTTTCTTT; CDR3: CASSLGQGAVEAFF
D: -; size: -; J: TRBJ2-1; V: TRBV11-3; DNA: TGTGCCAGCAGCTTGGACAATGAGCAGTTCTTC; CDR3: CASSLDNEQFF
D: TRBD1; size: -; J: TRBJ1-1; V: TRBV15; DNA: TGTGCCACCAGCAGCCTAGGGACAGGGGGAGAAGCTTTCTTT; CDR3: CATSSLGTGGEAFF
D: -; size: once; J: TRBJ2-5; V: TRBV28; DNA: TGTGCCAGGTCAAATAAAACTAACGACGAGACCCAGTACTTC; CDR3: CARSNKTNDETQYF
D: -; size: -; J: TRBJ2-5; V: TRBV27; DNA: TGTGCCAGCAGCCAAAAACCCGGCGGGAGGCCCAAAGACAGGGAAGAGACCCAGTACTTC; CDR3: CASSQKPGGRPKDREETQYF
D: -; size: -; J: TRBJ1-2; V: TRBV7-9; DNA: TGTGCCAGCAGCTTAGGGGGGACCTATGGCTACACCTTC; CDR3: CASSLGGTYGYTF
D: -; size: -; J: TRBJ2-7; V: TRBV19; DNA: TGTGCCAGTAGTATTGATTTAGGCAGCTCCTACGAGCAGTACTTC; CDR3: CASSIDLGSSYEQYF
D: TRBD2; size: -; J: TRBJ2-3; V: TRBV11-3; DNA: TGTGCCAGCAGCAAGAGACTAGCGGGAGGGCCGGATACGCAGTATTTT; CDR3: CASSKRLAGGPDTQYF
D: TRBD1; size: -; J: TRBJ1-2; V: TRBV6-1; DNA: TGTGCCAGTACAACGACAGGGGCTGGCTACACCTTC; CDR3: CASTTTGAGYTF
D: -; size: -; J: TRBJ2-5; V: TRBV7-8; DNA: TGTGCCAGCTTAGAGGTCCCTGGACAGCAACAAGAGACCCAGTACTTC; CDR3: CASLEVPGQQQETQYF
D: -; size: -; J: TRBJ1-1; V: TRBV28; DNA: TGTGCCAGCAGGATACAGGGAACGATTGAAGCTTTCTTT; CDR3: CASRIQGTIEAFF
D: -; size: -; J: TRBJ1-3; V: TRBV4-3; DNA: TGCGCCAGCAGCCATAGGCTACAGGTGAGACCTTCTGGAAACACCATATATTTT; CDR3: CASSHRLQVRPSGNTIYF
D: TRBD2; size: -; J: TRBJ2-7; V: TRBV5-1; DNA: TGCGCCAGCAGGGGAGGGGAGGGTGTCCACGAGCAGTACTTC; CDR3: CASRGGEGVHEQYF
D: -; size: -; J: TRBJ1-2; V: TRBV19; DNA: TGTGCCAGTAGTATAAGAGGGATCAGCTATGGCTACACCTTC; CDR3: CASSIRGISYGYTF
D: -; size: -; J: TRBJ2-3; V: TRBV27; DNA: TGTGCCAGCAGTCCACAGGGCACAGATACGCAGTATTTT; CDR3: CASSPQGTDTQYF
D: -; size: -; J: TRBJ2-7; V: TRBV30; DNA: TGTGCCTGGAGTTTTTGGCACTCCTACGAGCAGTACTTC; CDR3: CAWSFWHSYEQYF
D: TRBD1; size: -; J: TRBJ1-4; V: TRBV15; DNA: TGTGCCACCAGCAGAGAAAGACAGGGGACTGAAAAACTGTTTTTT; CDR3: CATSRERQGTEKLFF
D: TRBD2; size: -; J: TRBJ2-7; V: TRBV7-2; DNA: TGTGCCAGCAGCTTGGCTAGCGGGGGAGGCGAGCAGTACTTC; CDR3: CASSLASGGGEQYF
D: -; size: -; J: TRBJ1-5; V: TRBV5-6; DNA: TGTGCCAGCAGCTCCAGGGCTCGCAATCAGCCCCAGCATTTT; CDR3: CASSSRARNQPQHF
D: -; size: once; J: TRBJ2-7; V: TRBV13; DNA: TGTGCCAGCCGACGACTCAGGAGCTCCTACGAGCAGTACTTC; CDR3: CASRRLRSSYEQYF
D: -; size: once; J: TRBJ1-2; V: TRBV4-1; DNA: TGCGCCAGCAGCCAATCCCAGCTGAACTATGGCTACACCTTC; CDR3: CASSQSQLNYGYTF
D: -; size: -; J: TRBJ2-2; V: TRBV10-1; DNA: TGCGCCAGCAGTGACAGGGGCGCCGGGGAGCTGTTTTTT; CDR3: CASSDRGAGELFF
D: -; size: -; J: TRBJ1-1; V: TRBV4-1; DNA: TGCGCCAGCAGCCAAGGGGAGGGCCTCACTGAAGCTTTCTTT; CDR3: CASSQGEGLTEAFF
D: TRBD1; size: -; J: TRBJ1-1; V: TRBV9; DNA: TGTGCCAGCAGCACAGGGGATATGAACACTGAAGCTTTCTTT; CDR3: CASSTGDMNTEAFF
D: -; size: -; J: TRBJ1-1; V: TRBV5-1; DNA: TGCGCCAGCAGCTTATCATGGTTTGGGGATGAAGCTTTCTTT; CDR3: CASSLSWFGDEAFF
D: TRBD2; size: -; J: TRBJ2-3; V: TRBV11-3; DNA: TGTGCCAGCAGCTTAGATCTGGGGAAAAGCGGGAGTATCACAGATACGCAGTATTTT; CDR3: CASSLDLGKSGSITDTQYF
D: -; size: -; J: TRBJ2-7; V: TRBV19; DNA: TGTGCCAGTAGTCCCAGAAGGCCGGCCGACGAGCAGTACTTC; CDR3: CASSPRRPADEQYF
D: TRBD1; size: -; J: TRBJ2-7; V: TRBV7-3; DNA: TGTGCCAGCAGCTGGGACAGGGGGGGCGAGCAGTACTTC; CDR3: CASSWDRGGEQYF
D: TRBD1; size: -; J: TRBJ1-1; V: TRBV7-2; DNA: TGTGCCAGCAGCCGGCCGACAGGGCTGAACACTGAAGCTTTCTTT; CDR3: CASSRPTGLNTEAFF
D: TRBD2; size: -; J: TRBJ2-7; V: TRBV6-1; DNA: TGTGCCAGCAGTGAAGCTAGCGGGAGTGGCTACGAGCAGTACTTC; CDR3: CASSEASGSGYEQYF
D: TRBD1; size: -; J: TRBJ2-5; V: TRBV27; DNA: TGTGCCAGCAGTTTCCGGGACAGACGGGAGACCCAGTACTTC; CDR3: CASSFRDRRETQYF
D: -; size: -; J: TRBJ2-7; V: TRBV6-1; DNA: TGTGCCAGCAGTGAGGTGGGGGCACCCCCCTACGAGCAGTACTTC; CDR3: CASSEVGAPPYEQYF